This TCR beta chain was sequenced during a study of cytomegalovirus exposure and HLA in healthy donors. Overall study findings and caveats: Later analysis identified around 15,000 TCR beta sequences associated with HLA alleles, using a false discovery rate threshold of 0.05. As a later analysis showed, a missense DCLRE1C variant was linked to trimming of TCR beta V- and J-genes. Analyses of presence/absence relied on an assumption of roughly uniform sequencing depth across donors.

V shed 6 bases and J 6 bases; nucleotides not matched to a gene: 5. Germline V gene sequence: CDR1 MNHEY, CDR2 SVGAGI. This CDR3 has 14 residues. Concerning this clone: The antigen remains undetermined.

This PCR relied on a set of 60 Vbeta primers and 13 Jbeta primers. Data came from immunoSEQ multiplex PCR; TCRdb stores just in-frame clones and leaves some out. Among about 130,000 clones, roughly 68% were seen once, and the ten largest hold 5.8%. V and J are TRBV6-5 and TRBJ1-5; 10 bases map to TRBD1. Sequencing used PBMCs. This TCR was recovered from a woman between 50 and 59 years old in good health and CMV-seropositive. CDR3 nucleotides: TGTGCCAGCAGCCTTGGACAGGGGGGTCAGCCCCAGCATTTT. Translated: CASSLGQGGQPQHF.